This T cell receptor beta chain was sequenced for a study of long-term antiretroviral therapy in people with HIV. Remarks on this clone: No antigen is known for it.

At least one PBMC sample before ART and at least two after were required. General observations from the study: Controls had broader CDR3 length ranges than HIV repertoires did. Clones that expanded before ART (that is, prior to treatment) dominated the repertoire at all time points.

Survey-level immunoSEQ v3.0 assays were run. The method was immunoSEQ multiplex PCR; TCRdb's version includes in-frame clones alone and lacks a portion of them. The sample holds tens of thousands of clones, almost 95% seen once. This CDR3 comprises 18 residues. Trimming took 4 bases from V and 6 from J; bases not matched to a gene: 13. Germline V gene sequence: CDR1 LGHNA, CDR2 YSLEER. The specimen comprised unsorted PBMCs, sampled 7.4 years after starting antiretroviral therapy. V gene TRBV4-3 combines with J gene TRBJ2-2; 11 bases line up with TRBD2. This receptor was obtained from a man aged 50-59 years with HIV. The CDR3 bases are TGCGCCAGCAGCCCCTTGGCTAGCGGGGGGCTGGGGGCCGGGGAGCTGTTTTTT. Protein product: CASSPLASGGLGAGELFF.